There are many counts of the clone carrying this T cell receptor (beta chain). This record belongs to a study of molecular identifiers for immune sequencing clone quantification. Each CDR3 protein gets one entry after TCRdb re-called the PCR reads with MiXCR. Among more than 300,000 distinct CDR3 sequences listed, about a fifth were seen once. The CDR3 extends over 11 amino acids. Germline V lookup: CDR1 GTSNPN, CDR2 SVGIG (reference sequence). V was clipped by 2 bases and J by 14 bases; unmatched bases: 4. The V and J genes are TRBV30 and TRBJ2-1; 9 bases match TRBD1. The receptor was isolated from a human donor in good health. Some libraries in this study had Jurkat cell RNA spiked in. Sequences were obtained from naive CD8+ T cells from blood, with Jurkat cell RNA spiked in. The subset here: FACS-sorted CD8+CD4-CCR7+CD45RA+ naive T cells. Written as DNA, the CDR3 is TGTGCCTGGAGTCCGGGACAGGGCAAGTTCTTC. Residues: CAWSPGQGKFF.